Shown below are 26 T cell receptor beta chains from a single sample sequenced in a study of CD4+ T cells in melanoma. Repertoires were generated with immunoSEQ multiplex PCR, while TCRdb's copy carries only in-frame clones and drops some. Of about 110,000 clones in the sample, about 90% were seen once. The sequenced material came from peripheral blood. These TCRs come from a human donor with melanoma.

This chain joins TRBV5-1 and TRBJ2-5, with D tentatively TRBD1 (6 bases). V lost 4 bases and J 4 bases, leaving 14 bases between the germline ends. This CDR3 has 14 amino acids. Per germline, CDR1 SGHRS and CDR2 YFSETQ. CDR3 bases: TGCGCCAGCAGCCAGGACAGTTTGGGAGAGACCCAGTACTTC. This sequence encodes CASSQDSLGETQYF.

The chain uses TRBV4-3 and TRBJ1-4, with D perhaps matching TRBD1 (6 bases). Germline V gene lookup returns CDR1 LGHNA and CDR2 YSLEER. This CDR3 spans 16 amino acids. Between the trimmed V and J ends, which lost 4 bases and 4 bases, there was a span of 16 bases. DNA for the CDR3: TGCGCCAGCAGCCCGAACGTAGGGGGTTTTAATGAAAAACTGTTTTTT. Translated, it gives CASSPNVGGFNEKLFF.

The rearrangement links TRBV7-2 to TRBJ2-1; 10 nucleotides align to TRBD2. The CDR3 is 21 residues long. Germline V gene sequence: CDR1 SGHTA, CDR2 FQGNSA. The trim removed 0 bases at V and 8 bases at J, leaving 22 bases unmatched. The CDR3 nucleotides are TGTGCCAGCAGCTTAGCGCGCCCAAAGAGCCAAGCGGGGGGGCCGGTTTATGAGCAGTTCTTC. Translating it yields CASSLARPKSQAGGPVYEQFF.

The rearrangement uses TRBV19 and TRBJ2-1; TRBD1 matches at 8 bases. CDR1 is LNHDA, CDR2 SQIVND, per germline (reference sequence). CDR3 length equals 15 residues. The trim removed 6 bases at V and 6 bases at J, leaving 10 bases unmatched. This chain's CDR3 is CASSLLTGGRNEQFF. The CDR3 bases are TGTGCCAGTAGCCTCCTTACAGGGGGACGCAATGAGCAGTTCTTC.

V gene TRBV9 combines with J gene TRBJ2-2; TRBD2 matches 8 bases. The V and J ends lost 0 bases and 6 bases, in that order; junction bases with no gene match: 7. The CDR3 runs to 16 residues. CDR1 SGDLS and CDR2 YYNGEE come from the germline V gene. Here the CDR3 reads CASSVVSSGVAGELFF. CDR3 bases: TGTGCCAGCAGCGTAGTTAGTAGCGGGGTCGCCGGGGAGCTGTTTTTT. Full variable domain (rest looked up from reference TRBV9 and TRBJ2-2): DSGVTQTPKHLITATGQRVTLRCSPRSGDLSVYWYQQSLDQGLQFLIQYYNGEERAKGNILERFSAQQFPDLHSELNLSSLELGDSALYFCASSVVSSGVAGELFFGEGSRLTVL.

The chain uses TRBV7-2 and TRBJ2-3; D is unresolved. Germline V gene data show CDR1 as SGHTA and CDR2 as FQGNSA. The CDR3 sequence is 14 residues long. Trimming took 1 base from V and 6 from J, leaving 11 bases between them. DNA for the CDR3: TGTGCCAGCAGCTTAGAGATAGTCTCCGATACGCAGTATTTT. It is translated as CASSLEIVSDTQYF. Using reference TRBV7-2 and TRBJ2-3 for the parts outside the CDR3, the full variable domain is GAGVSQSPSNKVTEKGKDVELRCDPISGHTALYWYRQSLGQGLEFLIYFQGNSAPDKSGLPSDRFSAERTGGSVSTLTIQRTQQEDSAVYLCASSLEIVSDTQYFGPGTRLTVL.

The chain uses TRBV28 and TRBJ2-2; 10 bases agree with TRBD1. CDR1 is MDHEN, CDR2 SYDVKM, per germline. This CDR3 contains 15 residues. Losses at the gene ends were 6 bases for V and 4 bases for J; bases not matched to a gene: 5. CDR3 region: CASRTTGGLTGELFF. The CDR3 DNA reads TGTGCCAGCAGAACGACAGGGGGCCTCACCGGGGAGCTGTTTTTT.

This chain uses TRBV19 with TRBJ2-5; TRBD1 might be the D (5 bases). V lost 5 bases and J 7 bases, leaving 14 bases between the germline ends. The CDR3 is made up of 13 amino acids. Germline CDR1 and CDR2: LNHDA and SQIVND (reference sequence). In nucleotides, the CDR3 is TGTGCCAGTAGTGACAGCTTTGGTGCGACCCAGTACTTC. Translated, it gives CASSDSFGATQYF.

The chain employs TRBV6-5 and TRBJ1-2; D gene unclear. There are 11 residues in the CDR3. Germline V lookup: CDR1 MNHEY, CDR2 SVGAGI. V was pared by 5 bases and J by 8 bases, with 9 bases between. The CDR3 DNA follows: TGTGCCAGCAGTAGTAGCTGGGGCTACACCTTC. This sequence encodes CASSSSWGYTF.

This sequence joins TRBV5-1 and TRBJ2-5; 7 bases line up with TRBD1. The CDR3 has 14 residues. V shed 2 bases and J 1 base; nucleotides not matched to a gene: 2. From germline, CDR1 is SGHRS and CDR2 YFSETQ. Written as DNA, the CDR3 is TGCGCCAGCAGCTTCCGGGACAGCCAAGAGACCCAGTACTTC. Translated, it gives CASSFRDSQETQYF.

The genes are TRBV5-5 and TRBJ2-7, with D possibly being TRBD2 (6 bases). Between the trimmed V and J ends, which lost 4 bases and 2 bases, there was a span of 13 bases. The length of the CDR3 is 14 residues. CDR1 is SGHKS, CDR2 YYEKEE, per germline (reference sequence). The DNA of the CDR3 is TGTGCCAGCAGCCCCGGGACTGCACCCTACGAGCAGTACTTC. It encodes CASSPGTAPYEQYF.

This chain uses TRBV7-6 with TRBJ1-5, with D unresolved. The CDR3 runs to 16 residues. V lost 0 bases and J lost 0, with 9 bases in between. The V gene's germline CDR1 is SGHVS and CDR2 FNYEAQ. CDR3 in amino acids: CASSLAGGYSNQPQHF. The DNA for the CDR3 is TGTGCCAGCAGCTTAGCAGGAGGATATAGCAATCAGCCCCAGCATTTT.

The CDR3 DNA reads TGTGCCAGCAGCTTACTCCAGGGGTTTGCTAGCTACGAGCAGTACTTC. Translating gives CASSLLQGFASYEQYF. The rearrangement joins TRBV13 to TRBJ2-7, with a tentative D call TRBD1 (6 bases). The germline V gene encodes CDR1 PRHDT and CDR2 FYEKMQ (reference sequence). This CDR3 spans 16 amino acids. V was clipped by 2 bases and J by 3 bases, with 17 bases between them.

The V and J genes are TRBV28 and TRBJ2-2; D ambiguous. Trimming shortened V by 4 bases and J by 7 bases, and 19 bases separated the two germline ends. The CDR3 contains 16 residues. The germline V gene has CDR1 MDHEN and CDR2 SYDVKM. This CDR3 is CASSSLGQRGFGELFF. CDR3 DNA sequence: TGTGCCAGCAGTTCCCTCGGCCAGCGTGGGTTCGGGGAGCTGTTTTTT.

This clone turned up a few times. The gene calls are TRBV30 and TRBJ2-2, with D unclear. V dropped 4 bases and J dropped 5 bases, with 8 bases sitting between them. This CDR3 contains 12 residues. Germline lookup yields CDR1 GTSNPN and CDR2 SVGIG (reference sequence). The CDR3 region is CAWNRWTGELFF. Written as DNA, the CDR3 is TGTGCCTGGAATCGATGGACCGGGGAGCTGTTTTTT.

The CDR3 bases are TGTGCCAGCAGTTGGGACGACGAGCAGTACTTC. Protein product: CASSWDDEQYF. The chain combines TRBV6-6 with TRBJ2-7; D may correspond to TRBD1 or TRBD2 (5 bases each). The ends were cut back, 4 bases at V and 5 bases at J, with 6 bases in the middle. Germline-derived CDR1 and CDR2 are MNHNY and SVGAGI (reference sequence). This CDR3 spans 11 amino acids.

This chain links TRBV6-6 with TRBJ1-1; 9 bases are shared with TRBD1. The V gene's germline CDR1 is MNHNY and CDR2 SVGAGI (reference sequence). The CDR3 consists of 12 residues. V trimming: 5 bases; J trimming: 11 bases; junction bases outside the gene matches: 6. The CDR3 here is CASSGGDREAFF. The CDR3 DNA is TGTGCCAGCAGTGGGGGGGACAGGGAGGCTTTCTTT.

J is TRBJ2-7 and V is TRBV15; TRBD2 aligns across 12 bases. Germline CDR1 LNHNV, CDR2 YYDKDF (reference sequence). This CDR3 has 20 residues. V gave up 0 bases and J gave up 0 bases; unmatched junction bases: 12. CDR3 region: CATSRDGTSGQGPSSYEQYF. In nucleotides, the CDR3 is TGTGCCACCAGCAGAGATGGGACTAGCGGGCAGGGCCCTAGCTCCTACGAGCAGTACTTC.

The gene calls are TRBV27 and TRBJ2-7, with 7 positions matching TRBD1. V lost 7 bases, J lost 4 bases, and 7 bases stayed unmatched. The CDR3 is 13 residues long. Germline V lookup: CDR1 MNHEY, CDR2 SMNVEV (reference sequence). CDR3 DNA: TGTGCCAGCAAAAACAGGGGAAGGTACGAGCAGTACTTC. Translated, it gives CASKNRGRYEQYF.

The V gene is TRBV18, the J gene TRBJ2-6; 8 bases are a match to TRBD1. V shed 3 bases and J 0 bases; nucleotides not matched to a gene: 4. This CDR3 has 17 amino acids. Germline V gene lookup returns CDR1 KGHSH and CDR2 LQKENI. CDR3 nucleotide sequence: TGTGCCAGCTCACCGGACAGGGTGGGCTCTGGGGCCAACGTCCTGACTTTC. Translating gives CASSPDRVGSGANVLTF.

J is TRBJ2-7 and V is TRBV10-3, with 7 bases matching TRBD1. The ends lost 10 bases at V and 0 bases at J; junction bases unmatched: 9. Germline V CDR1 and CDR2: ENHRY, SYGVKD. The CDR3 consists of 14 residues. CDR3 coding DNA: TGTGCCAAAAATCAGGGGGTAAGCTCCTACGAGCAGTACTTC. Translation gives CAKNQGVSSYEQYF.

The chain recombines TRBV10-1 with TRBJ2-7; 10 bases are a match to TRBD1. CDR3 length equals 12 residues. The germline V gene has CDR1 WNHNN and CDR2 SYGVQD (reference sequence). V trimming: 6 bases; J trimming: 7 bases; junction bases outside the gene matches: 3. Here the CDR3 reads CASRGTGVEQYF. The DNA for the CDR3 is TGCGCCAGCAGGGGGACAGGGGTGGAGCAGTACTTC.

The V gene is TRBV7-9, the J gene TRBJ1-4; 7 bases map to TRBD1. V lost 6 bases, J lost 8 bases, and 6 bases stayed unmatched. The germline CDR1 and CDR2 sequences are SEHNR and FQNEAQ (reference sequence). CDR3 length equals 13 residues. CDR3 DNA sequence: TGTGCCAGCAGTAGGGGGCTAGGGGAAAAACTGTTTTTT. The encoded protein is CASSRGLGEKLFF. Full variable domain (missing parts from reference TRBV7-9 and TRBJ1-4): DTGVSQNPRHKITKRGQNVTFRCDPISEHNRLYWYRQTLGQGPEFLTYFQNEAQLEKSRLLSDRFSAERPKGSFSTLEIQRTEQGDSAMYLCASSRGLGEKLFFGSGTQLSVL.

This clone showed up just once. This sequence joins TRBV2 and TRBJ1-5; 8 nucleotides agree with TRBD1. There are 14 residues in the CDR3. The V gene's germline CDR1 is SNHLY and CDR2 FYNNEI. J gave up 7 bases and V 5 bases, and 7 bases lay outside the gene matches. CDR3 DNA sequence: TGTGCCAGCAGTTCTCAGGGGGCCGGCCAGCCCCAGCATTTT. Amino acid sequence: CASSSQGAGQPQHF.

This clone was picked up a small number of times. The chain joins TRBV7-9 to TRBJ2-1, with TRBD2 matching over 8 bases. CDR1 is SEHNR and CDR2 is FQNEAQ in the germline V gene (reference sequence). J gave up 6 bases and V 5 bases, and 6 bases lay outside the gene matches. The CDR3 sequence is 14 residues long. The CDR3 DNA is TGTGCCAGCAGCCAAGCGGGACTAGGCAATGAGCAGTTCTTC. Amino acids: CASSQAGLGNEQFF.

The gene calls are TRBV6-5 and TRBJ1-2; 9 positions agree with TRBD1. CDR3 length: 15 residues. The germline V gene has CDR1 MNHEY and CDR2 SVGAGI. V lost 5 bases, J lost 5 bases, and 9 bases stayed unmatched. The CDR3 is CASSRTGTGFYGYTF. CDR3 sequence (DNA): TGTGCCAGCAGTCGAACCGGGACAGGGTTTTATGGCTACACCTTC.